This T cell receptor beta chain was sequenced in a study of blood T cell repertoires in COVID-19. The V end lost 0 bases, the J end lost 9 bases, and 18 bases lay between the germline ends. The CDR3 contains 16 residues. The germline V gene has CDR1 MNHEY and CDR2 SVGAGI. As handled by the study authors: Scientists estimated how many nucleated cells there were by amplifying reference gene primers. Profiled with immunoSEQ multiplex PCR; TCRdb holds only in-frame clones, not every one. The V and J calls and clone size come from that table; D and trimming were worked out from the DNA. The table shows 250,000 to 400,000 clones, with roughly 91% occurring only once.

Sample: peripheral blood. The sequence came from a man aged 45-65 years with active or convalescent COVID-19. The gene calls are TRBV6-5 and TRBJ2-1, with D tentatively TRBD2 (5 bases). The CDR3 region has the DNA TGTGCCAGCAGTTACTCGGCGGCCGGCCGGGGAAGTGAGCAGTTCTTC. Protein sequence: CASSYSAAGRGSEQFF.